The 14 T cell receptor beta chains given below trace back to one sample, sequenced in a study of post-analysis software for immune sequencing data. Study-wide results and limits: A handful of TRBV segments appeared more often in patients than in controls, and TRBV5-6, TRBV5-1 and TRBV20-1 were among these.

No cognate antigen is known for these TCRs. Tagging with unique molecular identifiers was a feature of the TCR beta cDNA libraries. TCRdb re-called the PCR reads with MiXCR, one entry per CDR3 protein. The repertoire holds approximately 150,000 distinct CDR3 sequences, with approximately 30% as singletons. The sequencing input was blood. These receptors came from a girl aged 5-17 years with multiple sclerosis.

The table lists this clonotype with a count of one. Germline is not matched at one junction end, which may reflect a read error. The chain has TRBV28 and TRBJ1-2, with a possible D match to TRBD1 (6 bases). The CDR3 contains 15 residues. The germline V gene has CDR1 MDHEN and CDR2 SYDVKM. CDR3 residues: CASSLAGGPTDGYTF. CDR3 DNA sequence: TGCGCCAGCAGCTTGGCCGGGGGGCCTACGGATGGCTACACCTTC.

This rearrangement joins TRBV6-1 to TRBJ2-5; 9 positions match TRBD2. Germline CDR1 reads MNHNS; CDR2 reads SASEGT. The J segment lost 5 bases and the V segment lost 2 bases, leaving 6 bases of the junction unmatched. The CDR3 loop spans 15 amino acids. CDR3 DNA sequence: TGTGCCAGCAGTGAACGCCTAGCGGGACGGGAGACCCAGTACTTC. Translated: CASSERLAGRETQYF.

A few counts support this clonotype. The CDR3 loop reads CASSSLSGRGNYNEQFF. CDR3 bases: TGTGCCAGCAGCTCCTTGAGCGGGAGAGGGAACTACAATGAGCAGTTCTTC. V gene TRBV7-9 combines with J gene TRBJ2-1, with 8 bases aligning to TRBD2. Germline CDR1 and CDR2: SEHNR and FQNEAQ (reference sequence). Trimming cost V 4 bases and J 3 bases; bases outside gene matches: 11. This CDR3 spans 17 amino acids.

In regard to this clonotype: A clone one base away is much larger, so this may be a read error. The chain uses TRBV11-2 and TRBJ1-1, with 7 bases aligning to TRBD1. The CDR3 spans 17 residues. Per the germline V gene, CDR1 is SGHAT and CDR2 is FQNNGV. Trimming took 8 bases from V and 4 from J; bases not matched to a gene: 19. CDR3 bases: TGTGCCAGCGGCATCGGGAGGGGGCTTAAGGTCGGCACTGAAGCTTTCTTT. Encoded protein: CASGIGRGLKVGTEAFF. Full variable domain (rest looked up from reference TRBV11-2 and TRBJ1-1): EAGVAQSPRYKIIEKRQSVAFWCNPISGHATLYWYQQILGQGPKLLIQFQNNGVVDDSQLPKDRFSAERLKGVDSTLKIQPAKLEDSAVYLCASGIGRGLKVGTEAFFGQGTRLTVV.

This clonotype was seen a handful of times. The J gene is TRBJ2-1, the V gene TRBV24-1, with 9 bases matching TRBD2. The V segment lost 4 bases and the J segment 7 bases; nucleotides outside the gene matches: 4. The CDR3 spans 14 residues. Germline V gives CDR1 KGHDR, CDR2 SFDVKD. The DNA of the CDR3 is TGTGCCACCAGTGACGGGACTAGCCTAAATGAGCAGTTCTTC. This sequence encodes CATSDGTSLNEQFF.

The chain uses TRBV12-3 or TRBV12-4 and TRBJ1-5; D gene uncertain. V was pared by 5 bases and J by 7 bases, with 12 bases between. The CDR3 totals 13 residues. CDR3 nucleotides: TGTGCCAGCAGTCCCGGACTGAGGCAGCCCCAGCATTTT. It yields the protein CASSPGLRQPQHF.

The CDR3 reads CASSGLGGVQPQHF. The CDR3 coding sequence is TGTGCCAGCAGCGGTCTAGGGGGGGTTCAGCCCCAGCATTTT. The V call is TRBV7-6, the J call TRBJ1-5, with D possibly matching TRBD1 (6 bases). Germline CDR1 SGHVS, CDR2 FNYEAQ. Trimming removed 5 bases at V and 6 bases at J, with 14 bases between. The length of the CDR3 is 14 residues.

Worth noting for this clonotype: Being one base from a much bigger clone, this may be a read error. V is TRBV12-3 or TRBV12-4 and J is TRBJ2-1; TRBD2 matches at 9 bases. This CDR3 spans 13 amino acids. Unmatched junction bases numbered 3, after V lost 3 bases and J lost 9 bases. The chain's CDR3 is CASSFLAGSEQFF. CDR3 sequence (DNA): TGTGCCAGCAGTTTCCTAGCGGGAAGTGAGCAGTTCTTC.

DNA of the CDR3: TGTGCCAGCAACCACCGCCGGGAGATAGCTACTGATGAAAAACTGTTTTTT. Its translation is CASNHRREIATDEKLFF. The J gene is TRBJ1-4, the V gene TRBV3-1; D call uncertain. V lost 7 bases and J lost 6, with 24 bases in between. Germline CDR1 and CDR2: LGHDT and YNNKEL (reference sequence). This CDR3 comprises 17 residues. Variable domain in full (rest from reference TRBV3-1 and TRBJ1-4): DTAVSQTPKYLVTQMGNDKSIKCEQNLGHDTMYWYKQDSKKFLKIMFSYNNKELIINETVPNRFSPKSPDKAHLNLHINSLELGDSAVYFCASNHRREIATDEKLFFGSGTQLSVL.

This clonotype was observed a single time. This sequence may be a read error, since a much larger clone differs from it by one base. As DNA, the CDR3 is TGTGCCAGCAGCGTAGGAGCGGCCTCCTACAATGAGCAGTACTTC. The encoded protein is CASSVGAASYNEQYF. The chain is built from TRBV9 and TRBJ2-4, with D possibly TRBD2 on 5 matching bases. Germline CDR1 SGDLS, CDR2 YYNGEE. Trimming cost V 0 bases and J 13 bases, with 20 bases left between them. There are 15 residues in the CDR3.

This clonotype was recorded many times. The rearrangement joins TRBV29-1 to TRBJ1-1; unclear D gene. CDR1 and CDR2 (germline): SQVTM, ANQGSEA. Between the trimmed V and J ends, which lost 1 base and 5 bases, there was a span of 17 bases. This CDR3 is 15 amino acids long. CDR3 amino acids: CSVEGSGRSGTEAFF. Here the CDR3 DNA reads TGCAGCGTTGAAGGGTCCGGACGGTCGGGTACTGAAGCTTTCTTT.

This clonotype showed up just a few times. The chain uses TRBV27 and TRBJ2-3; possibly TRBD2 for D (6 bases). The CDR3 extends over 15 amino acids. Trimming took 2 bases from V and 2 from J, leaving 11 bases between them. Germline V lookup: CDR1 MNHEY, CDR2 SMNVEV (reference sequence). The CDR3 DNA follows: TGTGCCAGCAGTTTAATGGCGGGGTTCACAGATACGCAGTATTTT. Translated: CASSLMAGFTDTQYF.

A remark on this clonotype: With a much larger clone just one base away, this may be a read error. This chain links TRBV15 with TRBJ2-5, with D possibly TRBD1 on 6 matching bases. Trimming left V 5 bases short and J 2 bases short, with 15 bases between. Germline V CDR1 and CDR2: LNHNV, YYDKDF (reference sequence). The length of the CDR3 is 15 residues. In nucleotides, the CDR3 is TGTGCCACCAGCGCCCGGATCGGGACACAAGAGACCCAGTACTTC. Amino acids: CATSARIGTQETQYF.

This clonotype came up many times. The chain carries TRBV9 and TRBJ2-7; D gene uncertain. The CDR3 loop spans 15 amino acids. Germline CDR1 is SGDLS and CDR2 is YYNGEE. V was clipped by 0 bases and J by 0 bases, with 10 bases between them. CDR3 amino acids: CASSVGEAVSYEQYF. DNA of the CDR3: TGTGCCAGCAGCGTAGGAGAGGCCGTCTCCTACGAGCAGTACTTC.